These 5 T cell receptor beta chains were sequenced from one sample in a study of blood T cell repertoires in COVID-19 (dated by TCRdb to 2018 to 2020). Libraries were built with the immunoSEQ multiplex PCR assay. Drawn from immuneACCESS, this table holds only the in-frame rearrangements with V and J called that TCRdb kept. Clones are partly lost; checked studies trace under half to an unresolved V gene and leave the rest unexplained. The sample contains about 63,000 clones, about 80% of them found a single time. The ten most abundant clones make up approximately 52% of the sample. The sequenced sample consisted of peripheral blood. The receptors derive from a woman of 80 years or more with acute or convalescent COVID-19.

This chain uses TRBV4-3 with TRBJ1-5; weak D call: TRBD1 (5 bases). The germline V gene encodes CDR1 LGHNA and CDR2 YSLEER. V was shortened by 1 base and J by 5 bases, with 12 bases between the two germline ends. The CDR3 length is 15 residues. The chain's CDR3 is CASSQGRAGDQPQHF. The CDR3 coding sequence is TGCGCCAGCAGCCAAGGCAGGGCGGGGGATCAGCCCCAGCATTTT.

The V and J genes are TRBV5-4 and TRBJ1-5; tentatively, D is TRBD1 (5 bases). Germline loops: CDR1 SGHNT, CDR2 YYREEE (reference sequence). The ends were cut back, 4 bases at V and 0 bases at J, with 8 bases in the middle. The CDR3 covers 14 residues. The CDR3 DNA follows: TGTGCCAGCAGCCGACAGTATAGCAATCAGCCCCAGCATTTT. Encoded protein: CASSRQYSNQPQHF.

The chain joins TRBV19 to TRBJ1-6; D gene uncertain. Looked up from germline, CDR1 is LNHDA and CDR2 is SQIVND (reference sequence). There are 15 residues in the CDR3. V was trimmed by 3 bases and J by 1 base, leaving 7 bases between them. In nucleotides, the CDR3 is TGTGCCAGTAGTATTGGTAGATCCTATAATTCACCCCTCCACTTT. Its translation: CASSIGRSYNSPLHF.

CDR3 amino acids: CSVSSGSNEQFF. The DNA of the CDR3 is TGCAGCGTGTCTAGCGGGAGCAATGAGCAGTTCTTC. The chain employs TRBV29-1 and TRBJ2-1; 10 bases are shared with TRBD2. Trimming cost V 6 bases and J 6 bases; bases outside gene matches: 2. The germline gives CDR1 SQVTM, CDR2 ANQGSEA. The CDR3 sequence is 12 residues long.

The chain employs TRBV7-2 and TRBJ2-5; D is perhaps TRBD1 (6 bases). The CDR3 covers 14 residues. Trimming stripped 6 bases from V and 4 bases from J, with 15 bases between. CDR1 SGHTA and CDR2 FQGNSA come from the germline V gene. CDR3 DNA sequence: TGTGCCAGCAGTCTCGCAGGGGCAGGAGAGACCCAGTACTTC. This encodes CASSLAGAGETQYF.